Listed below are T cell receptor beta chains from one sample, sequenced in a study of cytomegalovirus exposure and HLA in healthy donors. Libraries were prepared by immunoSEQ multiplex PCR; TCRdb keeps only in-frame clonotypes and omits some of them. The sample consists of 100,000 to 150,000 clones, approximately 78% of them appearing once. The sequenced material came from PBMCs. The receptors were sampled from a female donor in good health and CMV-seronegative. Both conserved end residues are part of each CDR3. Each record gives: D gene, J gene, clone size, V gene, CDR3 protein, CDR3 DNA. A D gene is named only where the DNA matches it firmly. Clone size is stated in some rows and not others, as once, few, many or a class when expanded.

.	TRBJ1-3	.	TRBV6-6	CASSYPQGSTGNTIYF	TGTGCCAGCAGTTACCCTCAGGGTTCTACTGGAAACACCATATATTTT
TRBD2	TRBJ2-5	.	TRBV4-1	CASSQVNLGLAGGETQYF	TGCGCCAGCAGCCAAGTCAATTTGGGACTAGCGGGAGGAGAGACCCAGTACTTC
.	TRBJ1-5	once	TRBV19	CASSIAPGGPGQPQHF	TGTGCCAGTAGTATAGCTCCGGGGGGTCCGGGTCAGCCCCAGCATTTT
.	TRBJ2-2	few	TRBV6-5	CASSITGTGELFF	TGTGCCAGCAGTATTACGGGAACCGGGGAGCTGTTTTTT
TRBD2	TRBJ2-1	few	TRBV5-1	CASRILAGGGFEQFF	TGCGCCAGCAGAATTCTCGCGGGAGGGGGGTTTGAGCAGTTCTTC
TRBD1	TRBJ2-5	.	TRBV7-2	CASSLEGTGGKTQYF	TGTGCCAGCAGCTTAGAGGGGACAGGGGGCAAGACCCAGTACTTC
TRBD2	TRBJ2-1	once	TRBV12-5	CASAPGTSVYNEQFF	TGTGCTAGTGCCCCAGGGACTAGCGTCTACAATGAGCAGTTCTTC
TRBD1	TRBJ1-1	.	TRBV7-9	CASSIPTGLSTEAFF	TGTGCCAGCAGCATTCCGACAGGGCTGAGCACTGAAGCTTTCTTT
.	TRBJ1-1	.	TRBV21-1	CASSSWDRPAVTEAFF	TGTGCCAGCAGCAGCTGGGACAGGCCGGCCGTTACTGAAGCTTTCTTT
TRBD2	TRBJ2-7	.	TRBV6-1	CASSSGTSTSYEQYF	TGTGCCAGCAGCTCTGGGACTAGCACCTCCTACGAGCAGTACTTC
TRBD1	TRBJ1-3	.	TRBV7-2	CASSLAGDRDYALSGNTIYF	TGTGCCAGCAGCTTAGCGGGTGACAGGGATTATGCGCTCTCTGGAAACACCATATATTTT
.	TRBJ1-2	.	TRBV9	CASSVAEGQGTYGYTF	TGTGCCAGCAGCGTAGCCGAAGGGCAGGGGACCTATGGCTACACCTTC
.	TRBJ2-2	.	TRBV4-1	CASSQSQGKGTGELFF	TGCGCCAGCAGCCAAAGTCAGGGCAAGGGGACCGGGGAGCTGTTTTTT
TRBD1	TRBJ1-1	.	TRBV18	CASSQNLGQGIQNTEAFF	TGTGCCAGCTCCCAAAATCTGGGACAGGGGATTCAGAACACTGAAGCTTTCTTT
TRBD1	TRBJ1-3	once	TRBV5-4	CASSPRTGAGNTIYF	TGTGCCAGCAGCCCACGGACAGGAGCTGGAAACACCATATATTTT
.	TRBJ2-7	.	TRBV6-5	CASSYTGGYEQYF	TGTGCCAGCAGTTACACTGGAGGCTACGAGCAGTACTTC
TRBD2	TRBJ2-1	.	TRBV9	CASSGSGEQFF	TGTGCCAGCAGCGGTAGCGGGGAGCAGTTCTTC
TRBD2	TRBJ2-7	few	TRBV25-1	CASSSGTSYEQYF	TGTGCCAGCAGTAGCGGGACCTCCTACGAGCAGTACTTC
TRBD2	TRBJ2-1	.	TRBV6-4	CASSDKASGNSEQFF	TGTGCCAGCAGTGACAAGGCTAGCGGGAACAGTGAGCAGTTCTTC
TRBD2	TRBJ2-7	once	TRBV5-8	CASSLLAGTSYEQYF	TGTGCCAGCAGCTTACTAGCGGGGACCTCCTACGAGCAGTACTTC
TRBD1	TRBJ2-7	.	TRBV9	CASSLGQGYEQYF	TGTGCCAGCAGCTTGGGACAGGGGTACGAGCAGTACTTC
TRBD2	TRBJ2-7	.	TRBV19	CASSRTSGTYEQYF	TGTGCCAGTAGTAGGACTAGCGGAACCTACGAGCAGTACTTC
.	TRBJ2-7	.	TRBV5-6	CASRGVSYEQYF	TGTGCCAGCAGGGGAGTCAGCTACGAGCAGTACTTC
TRBD1	TRBJ1-4	.	TRBV7-2	CASSLVQGAWEKLFF	TGTGCCAGCAGCTTAGTTCAGGGGGCCTGGGAAAAACTGTTTTTT
.	TRBJ1-5	.	TRBV28	CASSLRGSQGGNQPQHF	TGTGCCAGCAGTTTACGGGGGTCGCAGGGCGGCAATCAGCCCCAGCATTTT
TRBD1	TRBJ2-2	few	TRBV2	CASRRRTGSNTGELFF	TGTGCCAGCAGGCGGCGGACAGGGAGTAACACCGGGGAGCTGTTTTTT
TRBD1	TRBJ1-4	.	TRBV28	CASRPTGADEKLFF	TGTGCCAGCAGACCGACAGGGGCGGATGAAAAACTGTTTTTT
.	TRBJ1-6	.	TRBV5-6	CASSPDGGYNSPLHF	TGTGCCAGCAGCCCGGACGGGGGCTATAATTCACCCCTCCACTTT
.	TRBJ1-2	.	TRBV11-3	CASSPRGGHYGYTF	TGTGCCAGCAGCCCCCGCGGGGGGCATTATGGCTACACCTTC
TRBD1	TRBJ1-5	.	TRBV7-9	CASRGEGANQPQHF	TGTGCCAGCAGAGGTGAGGGGGCCAATCAGCCCCAGCATTTT
TRBD1	TRBJ2-1	.	TRBV28	CASSLSYGTGRNEQFF	TGTGCCAGCAGTTTAAGTTACGGGACAGGGAGGAATGAGCAGTTCTTC
.	TRBJ1-3	.	TRBV4-3	CASSPPLSSGNTIYF	TGCGCCAGCAGCCCACCCCTGAGCTCTGGAAACACCATATATTTT
.	TRBJ2-1	.	TRBV4-3	CASSQGLYSSYNEQFF	TGCGCCAGCAGCCAAGGTCTGTACTCCTCCTACAATGAGCAGTTCTTC
.	TRBJ1-3	.	TRBV4-3	CASSQGQVRSGNTIYF	TGCGCCAGCAGCCAAGGACAGGTTCGCTCTGGAAACACCATATATTTT
TRBD2	TRBJ2-3	.	TRBV4-2	CASSHHILADQRNAQYF	TGTGCCAGCAGCCACCACATACTAGCGGATCAGAGGAACGCGCAGTATTTT
.	TRBJ2-7	.	TRBV27	CASSFRGSPLYEQYF	TGTGCCAGCAGTTTTCGGGGGAGCCCCCTCTACGAGCAGTACTTC
TRBD1	TRBJ2-5	.	TRBV7-9	CASSPIGGTGDRGTQYF	TGTGCCAGCAGCCCCATCGGGGGGACAGGGGACCGTGGGACCCAGTACTTC
.	TRBJ1-2	.	TRBV15	CATSGTRVGYGYTF	TGTGCCACCAGCGGGACACGCGTGGGCTATGGCTACACCTTC
TRBD1	TRBJ1-2	.	TRBV29-1	CSVGQGVSYGYTF	TGCAGCGTTGGGCAGGGGGTAAGCTATGGCTACACCTTC
.	TRBJ2-1	.	TRBV5-1	CASSAQGLYNEQFF	TGCGCCAGCAGCGCCCAGGGGCTCTACAATGAGCAGTTCTTC
.	TRBJ1-3	.	TRBV6-6	CASSNTGNGNTIYF	TGTGCCAGCAGTAATACAGGGAACGGAAACACCATATATTTT
.	TRBJ2-1	.	TRBV4-3	CASSQVDWRDSYNEQFF	TGCGCCAGCAGCCAAGTAGATTGGCGGGACTCCTACAATGAGCAGTTCTTC